One TCR beta chain is described in this entry. Its antigen is still unknown. Deletions cut 1 base from V and 2 bases from J, with 9 bases between. The CDR3 is made up of 14 amino acids. Germline V gene lookup returns CDR1 SGHKS and CDR2 YYEKEE (reference sequence). The data stem from a study of cytomegalovirus exposure and HLA in healthy donors. Clones were read by immunoSEQ multiplex PCR, and TCRdb kept only the in-frame ones, dropping some. Of 95,000 to 120,000 clones listed, approximately 85% are singletons. Broader study findings: The study recorded 160 or so TCR beta chains that were cytomegalovirus-associated. It was reported that the classifier diagnosed cytomegalovirus status with high specificity and sensitivity in both the original and validation cohorts. It was confirmed in vitro that a few of the CMV-associated chains were specific for CMV antigens. Subsequent analysis showed first-cohort TCR clusters tending to co-occur in 95 to 150 validation repertoires.

The chain recombines TRBV5-5 with TRBJ1-2; perhaps TRBD1 as D (5 bases). The TCR originated in a young woman in good health and CMV-seronegative. Source material: PBMCs. The DNA for the CDR3 is TGTGCCAGCAGCTTGTGGGGGGAGAACTATGGCTACACCTTC. This translates into CASSLWGENYGYTF.